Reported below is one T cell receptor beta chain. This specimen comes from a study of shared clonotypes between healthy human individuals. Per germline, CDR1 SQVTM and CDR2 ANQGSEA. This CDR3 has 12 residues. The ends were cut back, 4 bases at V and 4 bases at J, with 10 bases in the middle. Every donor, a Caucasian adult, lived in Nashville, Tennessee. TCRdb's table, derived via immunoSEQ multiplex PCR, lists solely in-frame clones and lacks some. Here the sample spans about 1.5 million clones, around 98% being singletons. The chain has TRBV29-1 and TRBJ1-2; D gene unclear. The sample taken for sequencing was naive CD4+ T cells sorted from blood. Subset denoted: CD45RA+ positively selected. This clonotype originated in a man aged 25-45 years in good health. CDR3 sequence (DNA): TGCAGCGTTGGCGAATCGTCCTATGGCTACACCTTC. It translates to CSVGESSYGYTF.